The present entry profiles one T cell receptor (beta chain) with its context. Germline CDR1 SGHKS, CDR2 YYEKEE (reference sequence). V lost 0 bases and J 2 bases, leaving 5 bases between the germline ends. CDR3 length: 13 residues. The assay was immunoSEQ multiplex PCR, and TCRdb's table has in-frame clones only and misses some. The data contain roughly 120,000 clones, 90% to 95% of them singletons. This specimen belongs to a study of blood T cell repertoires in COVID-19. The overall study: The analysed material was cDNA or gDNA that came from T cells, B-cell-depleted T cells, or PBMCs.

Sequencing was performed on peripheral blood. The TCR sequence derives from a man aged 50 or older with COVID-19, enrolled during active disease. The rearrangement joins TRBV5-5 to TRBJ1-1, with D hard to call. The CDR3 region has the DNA TGTGCCAGCAGCTTGGCAGTTAACACTGAAGCTTTCTTT. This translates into CASSLAVNTEAFF.